This T cell receptor beta chain was recorded in a study of shared clonotypes between healthy human individuals. Worth noting for this clone: Its antigen is unknown.

The protocol was immunoSEQ multiplex PCR, while the TCRdb copy is restricted to in-frame clones and leaves out a portion. The sample includes 2.5 million or so clones, over 85% of them seen just once. Trimming removed 5 bases at V and 6 bases at J, with 15 bases between. This CDR3 comprises 14 residues. Germline-derived CDR1 and CDR2 are MNHEY and SVGAGI. Findings of the study overall: Among donors, clonotype sharing was expected to be affected by sequencing depth.

The material sequenced was naive CD4+ T cells sorted from blood. Subset specified: CD45RA+ positively selected. This chain connects TRBV6-5 to TRBJ2-3; D gene uncertain. The sequence was obtained from a young man in good health. DNA for the CDR3: TGTGCCAGCAGTCCTGGACCTTTTGGGGATACGCAGTATTTT. Translation gives CASSPGPFGDTQYF.